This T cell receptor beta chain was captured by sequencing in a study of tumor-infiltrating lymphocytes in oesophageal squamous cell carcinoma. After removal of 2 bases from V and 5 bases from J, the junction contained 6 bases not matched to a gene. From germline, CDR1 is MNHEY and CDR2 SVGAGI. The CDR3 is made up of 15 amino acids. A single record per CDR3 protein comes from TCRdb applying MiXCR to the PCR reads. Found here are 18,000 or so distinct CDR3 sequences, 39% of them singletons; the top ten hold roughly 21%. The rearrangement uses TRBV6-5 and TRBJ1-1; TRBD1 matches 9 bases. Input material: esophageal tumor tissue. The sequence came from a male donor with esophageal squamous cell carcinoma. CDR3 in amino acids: CASSYTGGVGTEAFF. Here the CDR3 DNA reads TGTGCCAGCAGTTACACAGGGGGCGTGGGTACTGAAGCTTTCTTT.